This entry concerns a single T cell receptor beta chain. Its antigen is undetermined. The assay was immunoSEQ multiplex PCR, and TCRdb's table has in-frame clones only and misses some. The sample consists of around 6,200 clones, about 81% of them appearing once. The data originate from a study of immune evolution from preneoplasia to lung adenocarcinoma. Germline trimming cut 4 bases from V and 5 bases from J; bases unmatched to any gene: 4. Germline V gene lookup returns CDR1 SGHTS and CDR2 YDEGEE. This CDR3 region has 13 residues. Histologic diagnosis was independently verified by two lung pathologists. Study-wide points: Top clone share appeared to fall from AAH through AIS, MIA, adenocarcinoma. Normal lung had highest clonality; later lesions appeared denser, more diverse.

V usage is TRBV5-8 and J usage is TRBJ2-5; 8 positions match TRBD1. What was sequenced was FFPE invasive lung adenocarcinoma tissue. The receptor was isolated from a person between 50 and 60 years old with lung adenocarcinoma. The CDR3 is CASSVTGGETQYF. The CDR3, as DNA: TGTGCCAGCAGCGTCACAGGGGGGGAGACCCAGTACTTC. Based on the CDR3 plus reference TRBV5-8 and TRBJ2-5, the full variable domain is EAGVTQSPTHLIKTRGQQATLRCSPISGHTSVYWYQQALGLGLQFLLWYDEGEERNRGNFPPRFSGRQFPNYSSELNVNALELEDSALYLCASSVTGGETQYFGPGTRLLVL.